This is a list of T cell receptor beta chains from one sample in a study of blood T cell repertoires in COVID-19. The protocol was immunoSEQ multiplex PCR, while the TCRdb copy is restricted to in-frame clones and leaves out a portion. The data contain 170,000 or so clones, over 80% of them seen just once; the ten biggest clones take up 2.5% to 3.5%. Sequences were obtained from peripheral blood. Receptors were obtained from a woman aged 55-70 years with acute or convalescent COVID-19. Each CDR3 is given with its conserved first and last residue. Clone size is given for some rows only: seen once, a few or many times, or a class if the clone is expanded.

clone size: .
V gene: TRBV5-1
CDR3 length: 15
J gene: TRBJ1-1
CDR3 protein: CASRWGTYVNTEAFF

clone size: .
V gene: TRBV18
CDR3 length: 15
J gene: TRBJ1-3
CDR3 protein: CASSPEGLSGNTIYF

clone size: .
V gene: TRBV5-5
CDR3 length: 14
J gene: TRBJ1-1
CDR3 protein: CASSLDVRSTEAFF

clone size: .
V gene: TRBV4-1
CDR3 length: 15
J gene: TRBJ1-6
CDR3 protein: CASSQVGTDNSPLHF

clone size: .
V gene: TRBV9
CDR3 length: 15
J gene: TRBJ1-4
CDR3 protein: CASSQKQMTNEKLFF

clone size: .
V gene: TRBV7-2
CDR3 length: 16
J gene: TRBJ1-2
CDR3 protein: CASSLSARSYTYGYTF

clone size: .
V gene: TRBV5-1
CDR3 length: 18
J gene: TRBJ1-4
CDR3 protein: CASSLSYRGMGANEKLFF

clone size: .
V gene: TRBV4-1
CDR3 length: 15
J gene: TRBJ2-7
CDR3 protein: CASSPDGQGHYEQYF

clone size: once
V gene: TRBV6-5
CDR3 length: 13
J gene: TRBJ2-7
CDR3 protein: CASQAGARYEQYF

clone size: .
V gene: TRBV4-3
CDR3 length: 16
J gene: TRBJ2-3
CDR3 protein: CASSREAGGQVDTQYF

clone size: .
V gene: TRBV14
CDR3 length: 15
J gene: TRBJ2-1
CDR3 protein: CASSQAGGTYNEQFF

clone size: .
V gene: TRBV4-2
CDR3 length: 17
J gene: TRBJ2-1
CDR3 protein: CASSQEGRRGSTDEQFF

clone size: once
V gene: TRBV18
CDR3 length: 18
J gene: TRBJ1-5
CDR3 protein: CASSPLGDGGNSNQPQHF

clone size: .
V gene: TRBV6-2/TRBV6-3
CDR3 length: 14
J gene: TRBJ1-6
CDR3 protein: CASSLRQGNSPLHF

clone size: once
V gene: TRBV6-2/TRBV6-3
CDR3 length: 18
J gene: TRBJ1-3
CDR3 protein: CASSYRQKGGGSGNTIYF

clone size: few
V gene: TRBV13
CDR3 length: 13
J gene: TRBJ1-6
CDR3 protein: CASSRSRNSPLHF

clone size: .
V gene: TRBV6-1
CDR3 length: 12
J gene: TRBJ2-5
CDR3 protein: CASSESRETQYF

clone size: .
V gene: TRBV27
CDR3 length: 16
J gene: TRBJ2-5
CDR3 protein: CATAPTSGGAWETQYF

clone size: .
V gene: TRBV28
CDR3 length: 13
J gene: TRBJ2-2
CDR3 protein: CASTRSDTGELFF

clone size: once
V gene: TRBV7-2
CDR3 length: 14
J gene: TRBJ1-4
CDR3 protein: CASSLDRGNEKLFF

clone size: .
V gene: TRBV3-1/TRBV3-2
CDR3 length: 15
J gene: TRBJ1-2
CDR3 protein: CASSQDGRSRIGYTF

clone size: few
V gene: TRBV30
CDR3 length: 10
J gene: TRBJ1-2
CDR3 protein: CAWATVGYTF

clone size: .
V gene: TRBV28
CDR3 length: 14
J gene: TRBJ1-3
CDR3 protein: CASTKTGAGNTIYF

clone size: .
V gene: TRBV9
CDR3 length: 16
J gene: TRBJ2-2
CDR3 protein: CASSERDRGWAGELFF

clone size: .
V gene: TRBV5-1
CDR3 length: 16
J gene: TRBJ2-2
CDR3 protein: CASSPRQLAGTGELFF

clone size: .
V gene: TRBV6-5
CDR3 length: 15
J gene: TRBJ1-3
CDR3 protein: CASRYNRGSGNTIYF

clone size: few
V gene: TRBV6-2/TRBV6-3
CDR3 length: 17
J gene: TRBJ2-3
CDR3 protein: CASSYSGTGVSTDTQYF

clone size: few
V gene: TRBV10-3
CDR3 length: 16
J gene: TRBJ1-5
CDR3 protein: CAISAGRDRGPKPQHF

clone size: .
V gene: TRBV9
CDR3 length: 13
J gene: TRBJ2-3
CDR3 protein: CASLASGTDTQYF

clone size: .
V gene: TRBV11-3
CDR3 length: 14
J gene: TRBJ2-7
CDR3 protein: CASSPRQGWVEQYF

clone size: .
V gene: TRBV6-1
CDR3 length: 16
J gene: TRBJ1-6
CDR3 protein: CASSEARGDRPPPLHF

clone size: .
V gene: TRBV9
CDR3 length: 12
J gene: TRBJ1-2
CDR3 protein: CASSVVRGGYTF

clone size: .
V gene: TRBV6-1
CDR3 length: 13
J gene: TRBJ1-5
CDR3 protein: CASSESLNQPQHF

clone size: .
V gene: TRBV2
CDR3 length: 13
J gene: TRBJ1-1
CDR3 protein: CASSEQKNTEAFF